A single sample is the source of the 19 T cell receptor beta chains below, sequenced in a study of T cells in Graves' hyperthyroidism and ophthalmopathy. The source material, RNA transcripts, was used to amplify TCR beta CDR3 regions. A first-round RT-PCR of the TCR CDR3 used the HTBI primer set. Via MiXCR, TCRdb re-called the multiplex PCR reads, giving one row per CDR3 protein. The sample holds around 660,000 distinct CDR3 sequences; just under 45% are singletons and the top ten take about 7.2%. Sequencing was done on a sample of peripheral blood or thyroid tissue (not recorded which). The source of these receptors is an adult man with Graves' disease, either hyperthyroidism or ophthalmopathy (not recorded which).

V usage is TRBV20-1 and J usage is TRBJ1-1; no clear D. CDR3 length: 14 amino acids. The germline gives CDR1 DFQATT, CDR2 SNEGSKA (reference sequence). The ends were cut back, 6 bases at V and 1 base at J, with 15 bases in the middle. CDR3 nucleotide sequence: TGCAGTGCGTCCCGCCCTTTGCGGAACACTGAAGCTTTCTTT. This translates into CSASRPLRNTEAFF.

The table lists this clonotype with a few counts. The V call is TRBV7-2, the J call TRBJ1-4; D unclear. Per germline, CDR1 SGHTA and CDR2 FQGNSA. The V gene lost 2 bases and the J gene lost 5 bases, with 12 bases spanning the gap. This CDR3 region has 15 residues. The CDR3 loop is CASSLWGGINEKLFF. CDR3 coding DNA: TGTGCCAGCAGCTTATGGGGAGGGATCAATGAAAAACTGTTTTTT.

As DNA, the CDR3 is TGTGCCAGCAGCGTAGTCCATGTTATGAACACTGAAGCTTTCTTT. Translating it yields CASSVVHVMNTEAFF. This chain links TRBV9 with TRBJ1-1; D is ambiguous. The V gene's germline CDR1 is SGDLS and CDR2 YYNGEE. The ends were cut back, 0 bases at V and 0 bases at J, with 9 bases in the middle. The CDR3 has 15 amino acids. Combining the CDR3 with reference TRBV9 and TRBJ1-1 gives the whole variable domain DSGVTQTPKHLITATGQRVTLRCSPRSGDLSVYWYQQSLDQGLQFLIQYYNGEERAKGNILERFSAQQFPDLHSELNLSSLELGDSALYFCASSVVHVMNTEAFFGQGTRLTVV.

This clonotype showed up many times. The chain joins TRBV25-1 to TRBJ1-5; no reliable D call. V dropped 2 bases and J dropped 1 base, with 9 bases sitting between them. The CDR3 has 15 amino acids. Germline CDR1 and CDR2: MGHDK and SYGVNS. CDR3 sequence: CASSEDDGSNQPQHF. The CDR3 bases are TGTGCCAGCAGTGAAGACGACGGCAGCAATCAGCCCCAGCATTTT.

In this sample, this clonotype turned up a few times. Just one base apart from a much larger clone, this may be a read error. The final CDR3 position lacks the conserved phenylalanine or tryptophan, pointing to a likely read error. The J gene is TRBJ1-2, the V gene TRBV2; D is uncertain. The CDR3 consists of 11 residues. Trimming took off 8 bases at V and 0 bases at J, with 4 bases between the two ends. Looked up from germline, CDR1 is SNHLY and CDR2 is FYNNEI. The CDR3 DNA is TGTGCCAGCGCGGCTAACTATGGCTACACCCTC. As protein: CASAANYGYTL.

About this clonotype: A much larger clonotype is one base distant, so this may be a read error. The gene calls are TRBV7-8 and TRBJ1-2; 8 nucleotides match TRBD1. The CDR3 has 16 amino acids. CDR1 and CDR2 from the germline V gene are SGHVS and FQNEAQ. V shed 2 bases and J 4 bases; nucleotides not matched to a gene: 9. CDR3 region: CASSLSSAGGAYGYTF. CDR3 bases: TGTGCCAGCAGCTTATCGAGCGCAGGGGGCGCCTATGGCTACACCTTC.

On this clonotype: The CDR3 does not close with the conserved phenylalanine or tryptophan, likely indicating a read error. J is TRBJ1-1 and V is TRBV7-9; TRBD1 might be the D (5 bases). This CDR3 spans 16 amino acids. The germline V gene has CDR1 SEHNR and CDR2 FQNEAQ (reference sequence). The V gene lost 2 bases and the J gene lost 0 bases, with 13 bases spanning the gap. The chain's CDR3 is CASSLRLGRLNTEAFL. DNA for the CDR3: TGTGCCAGCAGCTTAAGGCTGGGGCGGCTGAACACTGAAGCTTTCCTT.

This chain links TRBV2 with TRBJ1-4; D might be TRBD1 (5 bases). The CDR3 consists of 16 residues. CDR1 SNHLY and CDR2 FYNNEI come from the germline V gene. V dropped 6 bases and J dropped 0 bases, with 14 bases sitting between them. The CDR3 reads CASRERGGPTNEKLFF. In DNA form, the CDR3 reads TGTGCCAGCAGAGAGCGGGGGGGACCAACTAATGAAAAACTGTTTTTT. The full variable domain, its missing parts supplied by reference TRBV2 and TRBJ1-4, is EPEVTQTPSHQVTQMGQEVILRCVPISNHLYFYWYRQILGQKVEFLVSFYNNEISEKSEIFDDQFSVERPDGSNFTLKIRSTKLEDSAMYFCASRERGGPTNEKLFFGSGTQLSVL.

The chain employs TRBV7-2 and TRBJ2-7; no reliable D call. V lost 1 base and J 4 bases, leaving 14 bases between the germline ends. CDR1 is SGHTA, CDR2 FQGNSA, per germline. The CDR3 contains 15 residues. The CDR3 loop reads CASSLDGVRNYEQYF. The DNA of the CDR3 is TGTGCCAGCAGCTTAGATGGTGTAAGGAATTACGAGCAGTACTTC.

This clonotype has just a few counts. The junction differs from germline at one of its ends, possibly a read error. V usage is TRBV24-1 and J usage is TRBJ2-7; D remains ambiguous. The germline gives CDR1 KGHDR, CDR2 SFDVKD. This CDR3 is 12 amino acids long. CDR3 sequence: CASSLSYYEQYF. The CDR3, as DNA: TGTGCCAGCAGTTTATCATACTACGAGCAGTACTTC.

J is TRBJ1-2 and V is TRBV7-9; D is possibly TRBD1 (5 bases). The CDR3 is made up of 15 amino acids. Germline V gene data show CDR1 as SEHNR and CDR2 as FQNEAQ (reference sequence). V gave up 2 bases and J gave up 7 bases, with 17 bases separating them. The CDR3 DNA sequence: TGTGCCAGCAGCTTATCGGGCAGGGAGCTATCTGGCTACACCTTC. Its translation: CASSLSGRELSGYTF.

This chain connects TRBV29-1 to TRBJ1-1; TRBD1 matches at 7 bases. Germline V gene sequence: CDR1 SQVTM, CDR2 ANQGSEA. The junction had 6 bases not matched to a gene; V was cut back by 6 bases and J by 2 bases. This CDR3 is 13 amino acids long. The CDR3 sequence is CSVGGTANTEAFF. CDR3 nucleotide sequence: TGCAGCGTAGGAGGGACAGCTAACACTGAAGCTTTCTTT.

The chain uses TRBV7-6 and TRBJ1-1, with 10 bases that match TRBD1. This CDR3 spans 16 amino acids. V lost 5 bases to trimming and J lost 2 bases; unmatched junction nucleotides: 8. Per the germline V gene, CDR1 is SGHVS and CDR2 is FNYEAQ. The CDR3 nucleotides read TGTGCCAGCAGCCGACAGGGGGCGAACCTAAACACTGAAGCTTTCTTT. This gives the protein CASSRQGANLNTEAFF.

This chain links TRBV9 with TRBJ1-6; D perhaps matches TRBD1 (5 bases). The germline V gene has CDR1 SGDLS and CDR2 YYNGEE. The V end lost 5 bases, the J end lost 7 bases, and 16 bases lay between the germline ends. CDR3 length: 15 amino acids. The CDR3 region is CASRQGRQQNSPLHF. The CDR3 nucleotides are TGTGCCAGCAGACAAGGACGACAGCAAAATTCACCCCTCCACTTT.

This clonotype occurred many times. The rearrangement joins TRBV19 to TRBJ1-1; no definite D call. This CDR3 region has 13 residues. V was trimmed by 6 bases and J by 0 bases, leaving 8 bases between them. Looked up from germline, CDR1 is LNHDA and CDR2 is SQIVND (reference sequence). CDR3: CASRIQMNTEAFF. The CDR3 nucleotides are TGTGCCAGTAGAATACAGATGAACACTGAAGCTTTCTTT. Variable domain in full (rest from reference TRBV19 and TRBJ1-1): DGGITQSPKYLFRKEGQNVTLSCEQNLNHDAMYWYRQDPGQGLRLIYYSQIVNDFQKGDIAEGYSVSREKKESFPLTVTSAQKNPTAFYLCASRIQMNTEAFFGQGTRLTVV.

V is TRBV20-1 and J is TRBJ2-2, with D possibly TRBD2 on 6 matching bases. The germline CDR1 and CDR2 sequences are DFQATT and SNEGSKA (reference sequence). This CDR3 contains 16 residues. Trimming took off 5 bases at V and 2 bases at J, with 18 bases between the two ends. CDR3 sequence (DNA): TGCAGTGCTTGGGATCCGGGCGGGGTCAACACCGGGGAGCTGTTTTTT. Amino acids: CSAWDPGGVNTGELFF.

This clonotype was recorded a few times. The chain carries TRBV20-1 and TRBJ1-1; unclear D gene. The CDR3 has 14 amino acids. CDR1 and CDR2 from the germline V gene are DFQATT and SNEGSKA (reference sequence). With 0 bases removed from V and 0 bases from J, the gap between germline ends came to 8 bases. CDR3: CSARDYSMNTEAFF. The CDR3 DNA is TGCAGTGCTAGAGACTACAGCATGAACACTGAAGCTTTCTTT.

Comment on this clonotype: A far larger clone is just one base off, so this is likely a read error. Here the CDR3 reads CASSTGGPEAFF. CDR3 bases: TGTGCCAGCAGTACGGGCGGACCTGAAGCTTTCTTT. J is TRBJ1-1 and V is TRBV6-1; the D is unclear. V was shortened by 5 bases and J by 6 bases, with 10 bases between the two germline ends. The CDR3 is made up of 12 amino acids. Germline loops: CDR1 MNHNS, CDR2 SASEGT.

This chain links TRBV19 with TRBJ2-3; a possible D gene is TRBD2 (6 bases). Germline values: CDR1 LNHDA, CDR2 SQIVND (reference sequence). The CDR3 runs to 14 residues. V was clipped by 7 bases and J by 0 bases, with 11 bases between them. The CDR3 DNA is TGTGCCAGTAAGGCTAGCGTGAGCACAGATACGCAGTATTTT. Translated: CASKASVSTDTQYF.